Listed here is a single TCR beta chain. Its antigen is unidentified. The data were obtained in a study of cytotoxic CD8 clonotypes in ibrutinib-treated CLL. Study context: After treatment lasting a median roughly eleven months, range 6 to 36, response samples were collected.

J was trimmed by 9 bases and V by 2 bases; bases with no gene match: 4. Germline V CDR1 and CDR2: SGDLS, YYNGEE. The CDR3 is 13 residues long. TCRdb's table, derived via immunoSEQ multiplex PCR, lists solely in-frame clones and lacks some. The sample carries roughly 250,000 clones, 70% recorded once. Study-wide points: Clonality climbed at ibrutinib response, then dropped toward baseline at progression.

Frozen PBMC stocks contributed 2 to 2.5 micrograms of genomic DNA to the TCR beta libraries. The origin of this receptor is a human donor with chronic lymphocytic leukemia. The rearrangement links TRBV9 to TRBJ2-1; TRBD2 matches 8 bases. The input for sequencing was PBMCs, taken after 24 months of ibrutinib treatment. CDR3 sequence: CASSVREGGEQFF. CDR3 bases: TGTGCCAGCAGCGTCCGGGAGGGCGGTGAGCAGTTCTTC.